The clone carrying this T cell receptor beta chain has ten or more counts. Its antigen is not identified. Compared with germline, one end of the junction differs, possibly owing to a read error. This sample was taken from a study of human T cells and chemical hapten exposure. Study-wide context: Patients had diphenylcyclopropenone applied to the scalp weekly throughout the approximately 22-week study. The study, taken as a whole, reports: Alopecia affecting every donor means their immune response may not match healthy people's. Expanded TCRs showed more large CDR3 clusters than pre-sensitization or healthy control sets.

Each CDR3 protein is one row after TCRdb ran MiXCR on the RACE reads. The profile shows 75,000 to 100,000 distinct CDR3 sequences, about 9.6% of them singletons. This sample's time point: patch test 2, 6 weeks after DPC sensitization. Treatment described: therapeutic diphenylcyclopropenone sensitization with weekly scalp DPC. Blood collection happened ahead of applying each patch test. The germline gives CDR1 SEHNR, CDR2 FQNEAQ (reference sequence). CDR3 length: 14 residues. The sample here was whole blood, taken in connection with sensitization to the hapten diphenylcyclopropenone (DPC). The gene calls are TRBV7-9 and TRBJ2-7, with 7 bases aligning to TRBD1. This receptor was identified in a middle-aged woman with alopecia areata. Some clones in this sample may be carry-over from other donors' samples. The CDR3: CASSLGQVRYEQYF. CDR3 DNA sequence: TGTGCCAGCAGTTTAGGACAGGTCCGCTACGAGCAGTACTTC.